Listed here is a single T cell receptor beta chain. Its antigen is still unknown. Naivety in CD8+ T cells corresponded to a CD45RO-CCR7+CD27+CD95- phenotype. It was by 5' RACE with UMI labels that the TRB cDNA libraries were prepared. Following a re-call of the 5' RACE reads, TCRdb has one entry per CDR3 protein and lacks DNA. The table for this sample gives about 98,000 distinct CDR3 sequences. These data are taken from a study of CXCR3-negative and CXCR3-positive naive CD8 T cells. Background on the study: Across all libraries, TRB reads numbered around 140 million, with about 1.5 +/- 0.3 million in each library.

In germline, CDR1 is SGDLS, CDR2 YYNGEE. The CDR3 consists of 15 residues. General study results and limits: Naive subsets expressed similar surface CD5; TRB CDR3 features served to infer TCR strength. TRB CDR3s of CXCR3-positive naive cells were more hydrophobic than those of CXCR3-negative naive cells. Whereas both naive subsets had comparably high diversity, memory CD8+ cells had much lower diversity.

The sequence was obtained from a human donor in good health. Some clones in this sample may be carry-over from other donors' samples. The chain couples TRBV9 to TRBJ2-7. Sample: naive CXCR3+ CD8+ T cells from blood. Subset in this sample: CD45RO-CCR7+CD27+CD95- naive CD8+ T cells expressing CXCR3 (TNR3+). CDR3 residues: CASSVGSASSYEQYF.